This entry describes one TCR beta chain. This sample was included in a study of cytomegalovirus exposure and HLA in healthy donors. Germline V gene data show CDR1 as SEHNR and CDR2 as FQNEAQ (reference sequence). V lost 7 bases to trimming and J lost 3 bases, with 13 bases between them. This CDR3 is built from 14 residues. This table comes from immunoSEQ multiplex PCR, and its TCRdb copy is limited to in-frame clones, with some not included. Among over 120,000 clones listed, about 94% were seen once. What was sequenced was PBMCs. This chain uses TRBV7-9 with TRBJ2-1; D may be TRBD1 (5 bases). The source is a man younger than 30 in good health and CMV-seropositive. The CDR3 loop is CASNSAGLYNEQFF. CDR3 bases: TGTGCCAGCAACTCGGCAGGGCTCTACAATGAGCAGTTCTTC.